This T cell receptor beta chain originates from a study of blood T cell repertoires in COVID-19 (TCRdb year 2020). For the wider study: The collaborator samples originated in the United States, Italy and Spain and spanned the acute and convalescent phases of COVID-19. The material from the prospective study consisted of cDNA or gDNA derived from T cells, B-cell-depleted T cells, or PBMCs. The dataset comprised deeply sampled blood TCRbeta repertoires from subjects exposed to, actively infected with, or recovered from COVID-19. A freely available public database, intended as a resource for researchers studying the immune response to SARS-CoV-2, is where the repertoires were released. The samples were drawn from two sources: the first 160 participants of the ongoing ImmuneRACE study, and fewer than 1,500 subjects contributed by 6 global collaborators. Nearly every sample came with metadata listing a de-identified subject ID, COVID-19 status, age in years and sex. Where available, HLA class I and class II types were obtained from metadata supplied by the sample provider rather than from assay-based typing.

The immunoSEQ Assay, a bias-controlled multiplex PCR, was used to amplify TCRbeta CDR3 regions from genomic DNA. Per the authors' processing: Within the assay, amplification of reference gene primers was used to estimate how many nucleated cells each sample contained. Sequence reads were collapsed and filtered to measure the absolute abundance of every unique TCRbeta CDR3 rearrangement. For each sample, productive Simpson clonality was calculated by taking the square root of Simpson's diversity index across productive rearrangements. TCRdb limited this immuneACCESS table to in-frame rearrangements with V and J called. A share of clones is missing; checked studies link under half to unresolved V genes, and the rest is unexplained. V and J calls and clone size are copied from that table; D and trimming were computed from the DNA. This sample gives fewer than 300,000 clones in total; approximately 89% of them show up just once. The ten largest clones add up to roughly 1.2% of the sample.

As concerns this clone: Its target antigen remains unknown. Base qualities are not provided; no much larger clone lies one nucleotide away.

Participants in the prospective study were enrolled through a virtual design, were aged roughly 18 to 95 years, and lived in approximately 24 United States geographic areas. In the prospective study, cohorts were assigned on the basis of participant-reported clinical history obtained from a screening survey and a study questionnaire. In the prospective study, mobile phlebotomists collected whole blood, serum and a nasopharyngeal or oropharyngeal swab from each participant. Prospective study participants could optionally give additional blood draws and questionnaires over an approximately 2-month period. Before DNA extraction, prospective study blood samples were shipped either frozen or at room temperature. The CDR3 goes from the cysteine to the phenylalanine over 16 residues. Just the 48-base CDR3 DNA is kept, in frame starting at base 1. V is pared back by 4 bases and J by 0 bases, with 13 bases lying between the germline termini. CDR1 and CDR2 (MNHNS, SASEGT) derive from the germline V gene.

Overall study results and their limits: How much clinical and demographic metadata was included differed by source and by participant, and the metadata was provided uncurated.

The source is a woman in her 40s with acute COVID-19. What was sequenced was PBMCs or T cells enriched from blood (not recorded which). This chain joins TRBV6-1 to TRBJ1-5, with TRBD1 perhaps the D gene, on 5 matching bases. The CDR3 in this case is CASSATQGISNQPQHF. The bases read TGTGCCAGCAGTGCTACTCAGGGTATTAGCAATCAGCCCCAGCATTTT.